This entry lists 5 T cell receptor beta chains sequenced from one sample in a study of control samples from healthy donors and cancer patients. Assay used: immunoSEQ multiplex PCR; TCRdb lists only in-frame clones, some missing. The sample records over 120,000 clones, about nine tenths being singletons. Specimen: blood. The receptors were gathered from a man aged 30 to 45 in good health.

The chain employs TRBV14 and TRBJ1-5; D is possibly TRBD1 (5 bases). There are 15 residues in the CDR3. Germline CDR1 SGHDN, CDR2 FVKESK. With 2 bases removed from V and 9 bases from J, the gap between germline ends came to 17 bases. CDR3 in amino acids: CASSQRPRAMRPQHF. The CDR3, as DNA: TGTGCCAGCAGCCAAAGGCCCAGGGCGATGCGGCCCCAGCATTTT.

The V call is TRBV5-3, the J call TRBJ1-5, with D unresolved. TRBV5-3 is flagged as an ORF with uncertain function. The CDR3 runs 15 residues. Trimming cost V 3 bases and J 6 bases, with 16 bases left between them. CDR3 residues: CARSWGVWACQPQHF. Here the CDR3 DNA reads TGTGCCAGAAGCTGGGGAGTCTGGGCTTGTCAGCCCCAGCATTTT.

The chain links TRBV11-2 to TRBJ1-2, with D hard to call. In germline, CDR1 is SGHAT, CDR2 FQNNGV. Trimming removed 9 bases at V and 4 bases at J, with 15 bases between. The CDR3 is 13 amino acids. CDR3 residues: CASSAGNRYGYTF. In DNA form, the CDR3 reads TGTGCCAGTAGTGCGGGGAACCGCTATGGCTACACCTTC. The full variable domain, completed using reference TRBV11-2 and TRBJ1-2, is EAGVAQSPRYKIIEKRQSVAFWCNPISGHATLYWYQQILGQGPKLLIQFQNNGVVDDSQLPKDRFSAERLKGVDSTLKIQPAKLEDSAVYLCASSAGNRYGYTFGSGTRLTVV.

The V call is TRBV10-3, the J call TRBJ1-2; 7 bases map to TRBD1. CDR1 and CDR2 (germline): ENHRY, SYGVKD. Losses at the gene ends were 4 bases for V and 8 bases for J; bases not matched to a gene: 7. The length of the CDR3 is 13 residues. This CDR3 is CAISADRESGYTF. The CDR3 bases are TGTGCCATCAGTGCTGACAGGGAGTCCGGCTACACCTTC.

CDR3 loop: CASSRALAGGRNEQFF. For the CDR3, the DNA is TGTGCCAGCAGCCGCGCCTTAGCGGGGGGGCGCAATGAGCAGTTCTTC. V gene TRBV7-3 combines with J gene TRBJ2-1; 11 bases agree with TRBD2. This CDR3 has 16 residues. Germline V gene lookup returns CDR1 SGHTA and CDR2 FQGTGA. The ends lost 5 bases at V and 6 bases at J; junction bases unmatched: 9. Together with reference TRBV7-3 and TRBJ2-1, the CDR3 gives the full variable domain: GAGVSQTPSNKVTEKGKYVELRCDPISGHTALYWYRQSLGQGPEFLIYFQGTGAADDSGLPNDRFFAVRPEGSVSTLKIQRTERGDSAVYLCASSRALAGGRNEQFFGPGTRLTVL.